This T cell receptor beta chain was identified during a study of response to subunit inactivated influenza vaccine. TCRdb itself ran the RT-PCR reads through MiXCR, one entry per CDR3 protein. The sample consists of some 500,000 distinct CDR3 sequences, around 25% of them appearing once. Study-wide results and caveats: Each seasonal flu vaccination may recruit only limited new T cells, authors suggested.

CDR3 length equals 18 residues. The germline gives CDR1 LGHNA, CDR2 YNFKEQ. Trimming cost V 0 bases and J 3 bases; bases outside gene matches: 6. In its sample, this clonotype was seen a few times. Its antigen is undetermined. The TCR was taken from a middle-aged man who received an inactivated influenza vaccine. The gene calls are TRBV4-2 and TRBJ2-2, with 11 bases identical to TRBD2. The sequences come from CD4+ T cells sorted from PBMCs, collected 4 to 6 days after vaccination. The CDR3 nucleotides read TGTGCCAGCAGCCAAGACCTAGCGGGGGGCCGGGACACCGGGGAGCTGTTTTTT. Encoded protein: CASSQDLAGGRDTGELFF.